The 29 T cell receptor beta chains reported below all come from one sample, sequenced in a study of T cells in Graves' hyperthyroidism and ophthalmopathy. What was amplified from RNA transcripts were TCR beta CDR3 regions. The study used the HTBI primer set for a first-round RT-PCR of the TCR CDR3. TCRdb ran MiXCR on the multiplex PCR reads and lists one entry per CDR3 protein. The profile shows fewer than 250,000 distinct CDR3 sequences, 17% of them singletons. The sequencing sample was made of blood. These receptors came from a man aged 50 to 59 with Graves' hyperthyroidism.

This clonotype has a count of ten or more. Germline is not matched at one junction end, which may reflect a read error. This rearrangement joins TRBV27 to TRBJ2-3; TRBD1 matches 10 bases. This CDR3 contains 15 residues. Germline CDR1 reads MNHEY; CDR2 reads SMNVEV (reference sequence). The chain's CDR3 is CASNLPGQGADTQYF. CDR3 nucleotide sequence: TGTGCCAGCAATTTACCCGGACAGGGGGCAGATACGCAGTATTTT.

This clonotype turned up a few times. V is TRBV29-1 and J is TRBJ1-5, with D perhaps TRBD1 (5 bases). The V gene lost 5 bases and the J gene lost 5 bases, with 13 bases spanning the gap. Germline loops: CDR1 SQVTM, CDR2 ANQGSEA. The CDR3 runs to 13 residues. CDR3: CSVPVQGYQPQHF. For the CDR3, the DNA is TGCAGCGTTCCCGTTCAGGGTTATCAGCCCCAGCATTTT.

Many counts were recorded for this clonotype. CDR3 sequence: CASSPDRHQPQHF. CDR3 bases: TGTGCCAGCTCACCAGACCGTCATCAGCCCCAGCATTTT. The V call is TRBV18, the J call TRBJ1-5; D not resolved. The CDR3 runs to 13 residues. V was shortened by 2 bases and J by 5 bases, with 7 bases between the two germline ends. Germline CDR1 and CDR2: KGHSH and LQKENI.

In this sample, this clonotype turned up a few times. This chain uses TRBV7-3 with TRBJ2-2, with D possibly matching TRBD2 (5 bases). Germline loops: CDR1 SGHTA, CDR2 FQGTGA. Trimming removed 3 bases at V and 8 bases at J, with 10 bases between. The CDR3 runs to 13 residues. DNA for the CDR3: TGTGCCAGCAGCTTGCTAGCCCCTGGGGAGCTGTTTTTT. Translation gives CASSLLAPGELFF.

This sequence joins TRBV6-5 and TRBJ2-1, with 11 bases identical to TRBD2. V shed 4 bases and J 5 bases; nucleotides not matched to a gene: 4. Germline values: CDR1 MNHEY, CDR2 SVGAGI. This CDR3 has 15 residues. The DNA for the CDR3 is TGTGCCAGCAGTTCTAGCGGGAGGCGAAACAATGAGCAGTTCTTC. It codes for CASSSSGRRNNEQFF.

The chain employs TRBV7-2 and TRBJ1-3, with TRBD1 matching over 7 bases. This CDR3 comprises 15 residues. V lost 3 bases, J lost 4 bases, and 6 bases stayed unmatched. Germline CDR1 reads SGHTA; CDR2 reads FQGNSA. CDR3: CASSFYRGMGNTIYF. The CDR3 DNA sequence: TGTGCCAGCAGCTTCTACAGGGGAATGGGAAACACCATATATTTT.

The genes are TRBV27 and TRBJ1-6, with 7 bases matching TRBD1. Germline assignment: CDR1 MNHEY and CDR2 SMNVEV (reference sequence). This CDR3 has 17 residues. The V segment lost 6 bases and the J segment 1 base; nucleotides outside the gene matches: 9. CDR3 protein: CASRTGREGSYNSPLHF. CDR3 coding DNA: TGTGCCAGCAGGACAGGGCGGGAAGGTTCCTATAATTCACCCCTCCACTTT.

This clonotype was detected ten times or more. The chain couples TRBV30 to TRBJ2-2; the match to TRBD2 covers 7 bases. The V gene end was trimmed by 1 base and the J gene end by 4 bases; junction bases not matched to a gene: 3. The CDR3 is 14 amino acids. Looked up from germline, CDR1 is GTSNPN and CDR2 is SVGIG (reference sequence). The CDR3 nucleotides read TGTGCCTGGAGTGGGTTAGCGGGCACCGGGGAGCTGTTTTTT. Translated: CAWSGLAGTGELFF.

The rearrangement joins TRBV5-1 to TRBJ2-2; D call uncertain. Between the trimmed V and J ends, which lost 1 base and 6 bases, there was a span of 7 bases. The CDR3 has 13 residues. The V gene's germline CDR1 is SGHRS and CDR2 YFSETQ. The CDR3: CASSLMAPGELFF. CDR3 sequence (DNA): TGCGCCAGCAGCTTGATGGCTCCCGGGGAGCTGTTTTTT.

At least ten counts were recorded for this clonotype. The chain links TRBV29-1 to TRBJ2-7; 9 nucleotides agree with TRBD1. The CDR3 has 14 amino acids. V gave up 7 bases and J gave up 1 base; unmatched junction bases: 8. Germline CDR1 is SQVTM and CDR2 is ANQGSEA. CDR3 loop: CSAAPGQGSYEQYF. The CDR3 DNA reads as TGCAGCGCCGCTCCGGGACAGGGTTCCTACGAGCAGTACTTC.

This clonotype has a count of ten or more. V and J are TRBV10-2 and TRBJ2-7, with D unresolved. V dropped 5 bases and J dropped 7 bases, with 15 bases sitting between them. The CDR3 totals 13 residues. Germline V gives CDR1 WSHSY, CDR2 SAAADI. CDR3 sequence (DNA): TGCGCCAGCAGTACCGAACGGCTAGGAGAGCAGTACTTC. This codes for CASSTERLGEQYF.

This clonotype was seen more than once but under ten times. The chain has TRBV5-6 and TRBJ1-2, with TRBD1 as a possible D gene (6 bases). V lost 0 bases, J lost 7 bases, and 10 bases lay in between. CDR1 is SGHDT, CDR2 YYEEEE, per germline. The CDR3 loop spans 13 amino acids. For the CDR3, the DNA is TGTGCCAGCAGCTTGGTCACAGGGCTTGGCTACACCTTC. It specifies CASSLVTGLGYTF.

This clonotype was detected ten times or more. The rearrangement joins TRBV28 to TRBJ1-2; 9 bases line up with TRBD1. In germline, CDR1 is MDHEN, CDR2 SYDVKM. This CDR3 has 13 residues. With V trimmed by 8 bases and J by 2 bases, 3 bases remained unmatched. As DNA, the CDR3 is TGTGCCAGCCGGGACAGGGCGAACTATGGCTACACCTTC. Protein product: CASRDRANYGYTF.

The chain is built from TRBV6-2 or TRBV6-3 and TRBJ2-6, with D unclear. The germline V gene has CDR1 MNHEY and CDR2 SVGEGT. The CDR3 consists of 15 residues. The V end was cut by 3 bases, the J end by 4 bases, with 10 bases between. The CDR3 sequence is CASSYHGAGANVLTF. CDR3 nucleotides: TGTGCCAGCAGTTATCACGGAGCCGGGGCCAACGTCCTGACTTTC.

This clonotype has ten or more counts. This chain joins TRBV18 and TRBJ2-7; 8 positions match TRBD2. J lost 5 bases, V lost 4 bases, and 7 bases had no gene match. In germline, CDR1 is KGHSH, CDR2 LQKENI. This CDR3 has 14 residues. The CDR3 DNA follows: TGTGCCAGCTCACTAAGCGGGAGAGGTAACGAGCAGTACTTC. Amino acids: CASSLSGRGNEQYF. Using reference TRBV18 and TRBJ2-7 for the parts outside the CDR3, the full variable domain is NAGVMQNPRHLVRRRGQEARLRCSPMKGHSHVYWYRQLPEEGLKFMVYLQKENIIDESGMPKERFSAEFPKEGPSILRIQQVVRGDSAAYFCASSLSGRGNEQYFGPGTRLTVT.

At least ten counts were recorded for this clonotype. The rearrangement joins TRBV28 to TRBJ2-1, with 7 bases lining up with TRBD2. J gave up 4 bases and V 5 bases, and 2 bases lay outside the gene matches. Germline CDR1 and CDR2: MDHEN and SYDVKM. The CDR3 contains 13 residues. This CDR3 is CASSTSAYNEQFF. As DNA, the CDR3 is TGTGCCAGCAGTACTAGCGCGTACAATGAGCAGTTCTTC.

This clonotype was seen repeatedly, ten times or more. The rearrangement joins TRBV12-3 or TRBV12-4 to TRBJ1-5; D possibly corresponds to TRBD1 (5 bases). V gave up 5 bases and J gave up 0 bases, with 11 bases separating them. CDR3 length equals 15 residues. Here the CDR3 DNA reads TGTGCCAGCAGTCGTAGACAGAATAGCAATCAGCCCCAGCATTTT. This encodes CASSRRQNSNQPQHF.

This clonotype was recorded at least ten times. V gene TRBV2 combines with J gene TRBJ1-4, with D unclear. CDR1 and CDR2 from the germline V gene are SNHLY and FYNNEI. The V end was cut by 4 bases, the J end by 3 bases, with 9 bases between. The CDR3 runs 14 residues. CDR3 coding DNA: TGTGCCAGCAGTGGTTGGTCAGCTAATGAAAAACTGTTTTTT. Translating gives CASSGWSANEKLFF.

This clonotype came up a few times. The chain links TRBV5-1 to TRBJ1-4; 7 nucleotides line up with TRBD1. Per germline, CDR1 SGHRS and CDR2 YFSETQ. The CDR3 has 14 residues. V lost 4 bases, J lost 7 bases, and 7 bases stayed unmatched. Here the CDR3 reads CASSVDRVGEKLFF. CDR3 nucleotides: TGCGCCAGCAGCGTCGACAGGGTTGGTGAAAAACTGTTTTTT.

In its sample, this clonotype was seen a few times. The chain joins TRBV6-1 to TRBJ2-1; 10 bases are a match to TRBD2. The germline V gene has CDR1 MNHNS and CDR2 SASEGT. CDR3 length: 16 residues. V dropped 5 bases and J dropped 7; count of bases not matched to a gene: 11. For the CDR3, the DNA is TGTGCCAGCAGTTTAAGCCTAGCGGGAGATAGGAATGAGCAGTTCTTC. It encodes CASSLSLAGDRNEQFF.

The gene calls are TRBV28 and TRBJ2-7; 11 nucleotides agree with TRBD1. Germline V lookup: CDR1 MDHEN, CDR2 SYDVKM. V trimming: 3 bases; J trimming: 4 bases; junction bases outside the gene matches: 17. The CDR3 has 19 residues. The DNA for the CDR3 is TGTGCCAGCAGTTTTGTGCTGGGGGGGGGGGACAGGGGGACTTACGAGCAGTACTTC. Its translation: CASSFVLGGGDRGTYEQYF.

The chain is built from TRBV24-1 and TRBJ1-2; the D is unclear. There are 14 residues in the CDR3. CDR1 KGHDR and CDR2 SFDVKD come from the germline V gene. V was trimmed by 3 bases and J by 1 base, leaving 8 bases between them. The CDR3 region is CATSDNNGNYGYTF. As DNA, the CDR3 is TGTGCCACCAGTGATAATAACGGTAACTATGGCTACACCTTC.

This clonotype is termed medium-sized. The V gene is TRBV28, the J gene TRBJ2-7; 12 positions agree with TRBD1. Trimming cost V 5 bases and J 3 bases; bases outside gene matches: 8. The CDR3 has 16 residues. The germline V gene encodes CDR1 MDHEN and CDR2 SYDVKM. The CDR3 nucleotides are TGTGCCAGCAGTCCCGACCGGGACAGGGGGCTCTACGAGCAGTACTTC. This sequence encodes CASSPDRDRGLYEQYF. The entire variable domain, with the rest obtained from reference TRBV28 and TRBJ2-7, is as follows: DVKVTQSSRYLVKRTGEKVFLECVQDMDHENMFWYRQDPGLGLRLIYFSYDVKMKEKGDIPEGYSVSREKKERFSLILESASTNQTSMYLCASSPDRDRGLYEQYFGPGTRLTVT.

This clonotype was detected a few times. V gene TRBV5-6 combines with J gene TRBJ2-6; TRBD1 aligns across 7 bases. This CDR3 comprises 16 residues. J was trimmed by 4 bases and V by 1 base; bases with no gene match: 5. Per the germline V gene, CDR1 is SGHDT and CDR2 is YYEEEE. The CDR3 DNA sequence: TGTGCCAGCAGCTTGAGGGGGCAAGGCGGGGCCAACGTCCTGACTTTC. Residues: CASSLRGQGGANVLTF.

At least ten counts were recorded for this clonotype. The rearrangement uses TRBV5-1 and TRBJ1-2; D perhaps matches TRBD1 (5 bases). The CDR3 spans 14 residues. Germline loops: CDR1 SGHRS, CDR2 YFSETQ. Trimming removed 0 bases at V and 3 bases at J, with 9 bases between. The CDR3 sequence is CASSLEGAHYGYTF. The CDR3 DNA is TGCGCCAGCAGCTTGGAAGGGGCGCACTATGGCTACACCTTC. The full variable domain, in which reference TRBV5-1 and TRBJ1-2 provide the parts outside the CDR3, is KAGVTQTPRYLIKTRGQQVTLSCSPISGHRSVSWYQQTPGQGLQFLFEYFSETQRNKGNFPGRFSGRQFSNSRSEMNVSTLELGDSALYLCASSLEGAHYGYTFGSGTRLTVV.

This chain's CDR3 is CASSTPSGDTKNIQYF. The CDR3, as DNA: TGCGCCAGCAGCACACCCAGTGGAGATACCAAAAACATTCAGTACTTC. The chain is built from TRBV4-1 and TRBJ2-4, with D uncertain. Germline CDR1 is MGHRA and CDR2 is YSYEKL. Trimming pared 5 bases from V and 2 bases from J, leaving 16 bases between. This CDR3 has 16 residues.

The rearrangement links TRBV12-3 or TRBV12-4 to TRBJ2-1; 9 positions agree with TRBD2. Unmatched junction bases numbered 7, after V lost 6 bases and J lost 4 bases. The CDR3 is made up of 15 amino acids. The CDR3 sequence is CASSQTSGQYNEQFF. The CDR3 bases are TGTGCCAGCAGCCAGACTAGCGGCCAATACAATGAGCAGTTCTTC.

The sample holds a few counts of this clonotype. The chain carries TRBV29-1 and TRBJ2-7; D is perhaps TRBD1 or TRBD2 (5 bases each). In germline, CDR1 is SQVTM, CDR2 ANQGSEA. The V gene lost 7 bases and the J gene lost 3 bases, with 13 bases spanning the gap. The CDR3 loop spans 12 amino acids. The CDR3, as DNA: TGCAGCGCCGTGGGGGAAATCTACGAGCAGTACTTC. Amino acids: CSAVGEIYEQYF.

This clonotype came up many times. This chain joins TRBV12-3 or TRBV12-4 and TRBJ2-5, with a possible D match to TRBD1 (6 bases). The CDR3 sequence is 14 residues long. V was shortened by 6 bases and J by 2 bases, with 13 bases between the two germline ends. CDR3 loop: CASSWGHGQETQYF. The CDR3 nucleotides are TGTGCCAGCAGCTGGGGGCACGGACAAGAGACCCAGTACTTC.